The 14 T cell receptor beta chains below were found in one sample sequenced in a study of cytotoxic CD8 clonotypes in ibrutinib-treated CLL. Profiled with immunoSEQ multiplex PCR; TCRdb holds only in-frame clones, not every one. The data contain 65,000 to 85,000 clones, over 65% of them seen just once; the ten biggest clones take up around 37%. The sample consisted of PBMCs, taken after 24 months of ibrutinib treatment. These receptors were obtained from a human donor with chronic lymphocytic leukemia.

The gene calls are TRBV28 and TRBJ1-1; unclear D gene. V dropped 6 bases and J dropped 0 bases, with 11 bases sitting between them. The CDR3 extends over 14 amino acids. The V gene's germline CDR1 is MDHEN and CDR2 SYDVKM. CDR3 in DNA: TGTGCCAGCAGACTCGGCGGCATGAACACTGAAGCTTTCTTT. Residues: CASRLGGMNTEAFF.

The chain joins TRBV19 to TRBJ2-3; 13 nucleotides match TRBD2. Germline CDR1 and CDR2: LNHDA and SQIVND (reference sequence). This CDR3 is 19 amino acids long. Losses at the gene ends were 1 base for V and 2 bases for J; bases not matched to a gene: 9. The CDR3 nucleotides are TGTGCCAGTAGTATAGGAGGGGCCGGACTAGCGGGAGACACAGATACGCAGTATTTT. Encoded protein: CASSIGGAGLAGDTDTQYF.

The rearrangement uses TRBV29-1 and TRBJ2-1; TRBD2 matches 10 bases. The J segment lost 8 bases and the V segment lost 4 bases, leaving 5 bases of the junction unmatched. This CDR3 has 13 residues. Germline assignment: CDR1 SQVTM and CDR2 ANQGSEA. In DNA form, the CDR3 reads TGCAGCGTTGCTAGCGGGAGCCGGTATGAGCAGTTCTTC. Translating it yields CSVASGSRYEQFF.

The chain joins TRBV5-5 to TRBJ2-3, with D possibly TRBD1 on 5 matching bases. The germline CDR1 and CDR2 sequences are SGHKS and YYEKEE (reference sequence). This CDR3 spans 16 amino acids. V dropped 2 bases and J dropped 0 bases, with 13 bases sitting between them. The CDR3 region is CASSFQGVRSTDTQYF. CDR3 nucleotides: TGTGCCAGCAGCTTCCAAGGGGTGCGGAGCACAGATACGCAGTATTTT.

The rearrangement joins TRBV29-1 to TRBJ2-7; possibly TRBD1 or TRBD2 for D (5 bases each). This CDR3 has 14 amino acids. Trimming shortened V by 5 bases and J by 1 base, and 15 bases separated the two germline ends. Germline CDR1 SQVTM, CDR2 ANQGSEA. CDR3 nucleotide sequence: TGCAGCGTTTACCAAGGGACGGATTCCTACGAGCAGTACTTC. Translated: CSVYQGTDSYEQYF.

The chain joins TRBV28 to TRBJ2-1; D is perhaps TRBD1 or TRBD2 (6 bases each). The germline V gene has CDR1 MDHEN and CDR2 SYDVKM. This CDR3 is 13 amino acids long. V was pared by 9 bases and J by 5 bases, with 14 bases between. The CDR3 is CASHRASDNEQFF. The DNA of the CDR3 is TGTGCCAGTCACAGGGCTAGCGACAATGAGCAGTTCTTC.

The chain links TRBV28 to TRBJ2-7; D is undetermined. The CDR3 contains 11 residues. V dropped 1 base and J dropped 3 bases, with 1 base sitting between them. Germline loops: CDR1 MDHEN, CDR2 SYDVKM. The CDR3 DNA reads TGTGCCAGCAGTTTATTCTACGAGCAGTACTTC. This codes for CASSLFYEQYF.

This sequence joins TRBV19 and TRBJ1-5; D is undetermined. CDR1 and CDR2 from the germline V gene are LNHDA and SQIVND (reference sequence). The CDR3 consists of 14 residues. Deletions cut 5 bases from V and 7 bases from J, with 15 bases between. CDR3 DNA sequence: TGTGCCAGTAGTTCAGACTACGTGGGACAGCCCCAGCATTTT. It encodes CASSSDYVGQPQHF.

J is TRBJ2-3 and V is TRBV28; D is perhaps TRBD1 (7 bases). Trimming shortened V by 7 bases and J by 2 bases, and 19 bases separated the two germline ends. CDR3 size: 16 residues. The V gene's germline CDR1 is MDHEN and CDR2 SYDVKM. The CDR3 loop reads CASIESAGQTTDTQYF. The CDR3 DNA sequence: TGTGCCAGCATAGAGAGCGCGGGACAGACCACAGATACGCAGTATTTT.

J is TRBJ2-1 and V is TRBV15; weak D call: TRBD2 (6 bases). The CDR3 contains 14 residues. Deletions cut 5 bases from V and 7 bases from J, with 15 bases between. CDR1 and CDR2 from the germline V gene are LNHNV and YYDKDF (reference sequence). CDR3 DNA sequence: TGTGCCACCAGCCTCGGAGGGAGCGAAAATGAGCAGTTCTTC. Protein product: CATSLGGSENEQFF.

The rearrangement links TRBV28 to TRBJ2-3; 7 bases line up with TRBD2. V was clipped by 3 bases and J by 1 base; unmatched bases: 7. CDR1 and CDR2 from the germline V gene are MDHEN and SYDVKM. The CDR3 covers 16 residues. CDR3 region: CASSLGGDIGTDTQYF. CDR3 bases: TGTGCCAGCAGTTTGGGGGGGGATATTGGCACAGATACGCAGTATTTT.

CDR3 sequence reads: CASSPRGSGVSYNEQFF. The CDR3 region has the DNA TGTGCCAGCAGCCCCCGCGGTAGCGGGGTCTCCTACAATGAGCAGTTCTTC. The chain employs TRBV9 and TRBJ2-1; 8 bases agree with TRBD2. This CDR3 has 17 amino acids. The junction had 9 bases not matched to a gene; V was cut back by 4 bases and J by 0 bases. The germline V gene encodes CDR1 SGDLS and CDR2 YYNGEE.

The chain recombines TRBV30 with TRBJ2-1; a possible D gene is TRBD1 (6 bases). This CDR3 is 15 amino acids long. V lost 5 bases to trimming and J lost 8 bases, with 22 bases between them. CDR1 is GTSNPN, CDR2 SVGIG, per germline (reference sequence). CDR3 in amino acids: CAWAPNLNRVDEQFF. DNA for the CDR3: TGTGCCTGGGCGCCGAACCTTAACAGGGTGGATGAGCAGTTCTTC.

V and J are TRBV7-9 and TRBJ1-4; D is possibly TRBD1 (6 bases). The CDR3 extends over 15 amino acids. Trimming removed 3 bases at V and 3 bases at J, with 11 bases between. CDR1 SEHNR and CDR2 FQNEAQ come from the germline V gene (reference sequence). The CDR3 DNA is TGTGCCAGCAGCTTTATTCGGGGGCCTAATGAAAAACTGTTTTTT. Amino acids: CASSFIRGPNEKLFF.